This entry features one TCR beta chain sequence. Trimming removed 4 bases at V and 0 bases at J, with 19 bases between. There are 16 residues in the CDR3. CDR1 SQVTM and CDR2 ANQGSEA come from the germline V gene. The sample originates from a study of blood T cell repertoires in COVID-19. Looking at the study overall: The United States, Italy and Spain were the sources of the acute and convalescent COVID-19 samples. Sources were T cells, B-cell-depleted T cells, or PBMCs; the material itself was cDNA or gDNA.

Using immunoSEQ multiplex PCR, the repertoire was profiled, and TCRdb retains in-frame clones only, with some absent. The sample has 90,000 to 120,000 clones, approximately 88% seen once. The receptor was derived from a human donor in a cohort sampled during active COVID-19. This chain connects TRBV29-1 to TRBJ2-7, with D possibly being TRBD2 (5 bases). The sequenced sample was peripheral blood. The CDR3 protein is CSVVGRGGSSSYEQYF. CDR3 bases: TGCAGCGTTGTAGGCCGAGGTGGGAGCAGCTCCTACGAGCAGTACTTC.